The rows below give T cell receptor beta chains drawn from one sample of a study of cytomegalovirus exposure and HLA in healthy donors. Only in-frame clones appear in the TCRdb table, and some are missing; sequencing was by immunoSEQ multiplex PCR. The sample holds some 190,000 clones, 82% seen once. Input material: PBMCs. These receptor sequences come from a man aged 40-49 years in good health and CMV-seronegative. Both conserved end residues are trimmed from each CDR3. The order of the fields is V gene, D gene, J gene, CDR3 protein. D genes are given only for firm matches.

V: TRBV29-1
D: TRBD2
J: TRBJ2-7
CDR3: SAQGLADEQY

V: TRBV6-1
D: TRBD1
J: TRBJ1-2
CDR3: ASSVPGQGYYGYT

V: TRBV5-4
D: .
J: TRBJ1-2
CDR3: ASSFPGRTNYGYT

V: TRBV5-1
D: TRBD2
J: TRBJ2-3
CDR3: ASSLTSGVSTDTQY

V: TRBV6-5
D: .
J: TRBJ2-5
CDR3: ASSSRVGETQY

V: TRBV27
D: .
J: TRBJ2-5
CDR3: ASTNQETQY

V: TRBV19
D: .
J: TRBJ1-5
CDR3: ASSLLGNQPQH

V: TRBV5-4
D: TRBD1
J: TRBJ2-5
CDR3: ASSSKTGGETQY

V: TRBV7-2
D: TRBD2
J: TRBJ2-7
CDR3: ASTQVAGGPHEQY

V: TRBV7-3
D: .
J: TRBJ2-3
CDR3: ASSLTSAGPTDTQY

V: TRBV14
D: TRBD1
J: TRBJ1-1
CDR3: ASSQVGTGRIAF

V: TRBV18
D: TRBD1
J: TRBJ2-7
CDR3: ASSPGTAGSLSYEQY

V: TRBV5-1
D: .
J: TRBJ2-5
CDR3: ASSLAETQY

V: TRBV11-2
D: TRBD1
J: TRBJ2-3
CDR3: ASSLGQGSGDTQY

V: TRBV27
D: .
J: TRBJ1-6
CDR3: ASPRSPLH

V: TRBV6-5
D: .
J: TRBJ1-2
CDR3: ASSLTQGQGYT

V: TRBV9
D: TRBD2
J: TRBJ2-7
CDR3: ASSPRTSPTYEQY

V: TRBV7-9
D: .
J: TRBJ1-1
CDR3: ASSSEPLTGPGAF

V: TRBV19
D: TRBD1
J: TRBJ1-2
CDR3: ASSSPLKQGANYGYT